This T cell receptor beta chain was recorded in a study of cytomegalovirus exposure and HLA in healthy donors. General study findings and limits: There were about 160 TCR beta chains listed as cytomegalovirus-associated. Several V segments, TRBV6-2 and TRBV6-3 among them, could not be told apart and were dropped. There was a cluster of highly shared sequence variants that was likely a sequencing artifact.

In regard to this clone: Its antigen is unknown.

Germline V lookup: CDR1 MNHEY, CDR2 SVGAGI. The V gene lost 5 bases and the J gene lost 0 bases, with 11 bases spanning the gap. CDR3 size: 14 residues. PCR employed 60 Vbeta and 13 Jbeta primers. The repertoire was sequenced with immunoSEQ multiplex PCR; TCRdb's copy has only in-frame clones and lacks some. Found here are approximately 70,000 clones; the top ten clones hold 3.8%. The specimen sequenced was PBMCs. This sequence was found in a female donor in good health and CMV-seropositive. V gene TRBV6-5 combines with J gene TRBJ2-7, with a tentative D call TRBD1 (6 bases). The CDR3 reads CASSDRDNSYEQYF. DNA for the CDR3: TGTGCCAGCAGTGACCGGGACAACTCCTACGAGCAGTACTTC.